A selection of T cell receptor beta chains follows, all from one sample in a study of control samples from healthy donors and cancer patients. Using immunoSEQ multiplex PCR, the repertoire was profiled, and TCRdb retains in-frame clones only, with some absent. The sample shows more than 95,000 clones, roughly 89% of them seen only once. Sequenced sample: PBMCs. Receptors were obtained from a man aged 60-69 years with lung cancer. CDR3s include the opening cysteine and the closing phenylalanine or tryptophan. D genes are given only for firm matches. Rows give clone size only sometimes, using once, few, many, or a class for an expanded clone.

j_call: TRBJ2-2
v_call: TRBV30
d_call: NA
clone_size: NA
cdr3_aa: CAWSHGELFF
cdr3_nt: TGTGCCTGGAGTCACGGGGAGCTGTTTTTT

j_call: TRBJ2-1
v_call: TRBV3-1/TRBV3-2
d_call: NA
clone_size: NA
cdr3_aa: CASSHKAGTAYNEQFF
cdr3_nt: TGTGCCAGCAGCCATAAAGCCGGGACCGCGTACAATGAGCAGTTCTTC

j_call: TRBJ1-1
v_call: TRBV2
d_call: TRBD1
clone_size: NA
cdr3_aa: CASSGTGGPNTEAFF
cdr3_nt: TGTGCCAGCAGTGGGACAGGGGGCCCGAACACTGAAGCTTTCTTT

j_call: TRBJ1-6
v_call: TRBV2
d_call: NA
clone_size: NA
cdr3_aa: CASSGTSSPLHF
cdr3_nt: TGTGCCAGCAGTGGGACCTCTTCACCCCTCCACTTT

j_call: TRBJ2-1
v_call: TRBV5-6
d_call: TRBD2
clone_size: once
cdr3_aa: CASSSQRGGGNEQFF
cdr3_nt: TGTGCCAGCAGCTCCCAGCGGGGGGGCGGGAATGAGCAGTTCTTC

j_call: TRBJ1-3
v_call: TRBV5-1
d_call: NA
clone_size: NA
cdr3_aa: CASSLEVTTSGNTIYF
cdr3_nt: TGCGCCAGCAGCTTGGAGGTGACAACCTCTGGAAACACCATATATTTT

j_call: TRBJ1-1
v_call: TRBV7-3
d_call: NA
clone_size: NA
cdr3_aa: CACAEGMNTEAFF
cdr3_nt: TGTGCCTGCGCTGAGGGGATGAACACTGAAGCTTTCTTT

j_call: TRBJ2-3
v_call: TRBV27
d_call: NA
clone_size: NA
cdr3_aa: CASSLEGLDTQYF
cdr3_nt: TGTGCCAGCAGTTTGGAGGGGCTGGATACGCAGTATTTT

j_call: TRBJ2-2
v_call: TRBV6-6
d_call: NA
clone_size: once
cdr3_aa: CASRGQNVAGELFF
cdr3_nt: TGTGCCAGCAGGGGCCAAAATGTGGCCGGGGAGCTGTTTTTT

j_call: TRBJ2-1
v_call: TRBV18
d_call: TRBD2
clone_size: NA
cdr3_aa: CASSYVSPSGGSYEQFF
cdr3_nt: TGTGCCAGCTCATATGTTTCGCCTAGCGGGGGGTCCTATGAGCAGTTCTTC

j_call: TRBJ2-4
v_call: TRBV4-1
d_call: TRBD1
clone_size: NA
cdr3_aa: CASSQGQGSGNIQYF
cdr3_nt: TGCGCCAGCAGCCAAGGACAGGGTTCGGGTAACATTCAGTACTTC

j_call: TRBJ1-1
v_call: TRBV9
d_call: NA
clone_size: NA
cdr3_aa: CASSVVQGADTEAFF
cdr3_nt: TGTGCCAGCAGCGTAGTACAGGGTGCGGACACTGAAGCTTTCTTT

j_call: TRBJ1-5
v_call: TRBV7-9
d_call: NA
clone_size: NA
cdr3_aa: CASSFAPQPQHF
cdr3_nt: TGTGCCAGCAGCTTTGCGCCTCAGCCCCAGCATTTT

j_call: TRBJ2-3
v_call: TRBV12-3/TRBV12-4
d_call: NA
clone_size: NA
cdr3_aa: CASSLRDTQYF
cdr3_nt: TGTGCCAGCAGTTTAAGGGATACGCAGTATTTT

j_call: TRBJ1-4
v_call: TRBV5-1
d_call: NA
clone_size: NA
cdr3_aa: CASSQDTGLGEKLFF
cdr3_nt: TGCGCCAGCAGTCAAGACACCGGTCTTGGTGAAAAACTGTTTTTT